The 29 T cell receptor beta chains reported below all come from one sample, sequenced in a study of human T cells and chemical hapten exposure. The time point denotes: patch test 1, 2 weeks after DPC sensitization. As to treatment: therapeutic diphenylcyclopropenone sensitization with weekly scalp DPC. TCRdb independently ran MiXCR on the RACE reads; one entry per CDR3 protein. The profile covers just under 350,000 distinct CDR3 sequences, with roughly 6.9% appearing a single time and around 8.2% taken by the ten largest. The sample consisted of whole blood, taken in connection with sensitization to the hapten diphenylcyclopropenone (DPC). The receptors originated from a woman aged 18 to 35 with alopecia areata. Some clones in this sample may be carry-over from other donors' samples.

The chain uses TRBV4-3 and TRBJ2-3, with 7 bases fitting TRBD2. The germline V gene has CDR1 LGHNA and CDR2 YSLEER. V gave up 0 bases and J gave up 3 bases; unmatched junction bases: 3. This CDR3 comprises 15 residues. CDR3 DNA: TGCGCCAGCAGCCAAGAGGGGGGGGAGACAGATACGCAGTATTTT. This encodes CASSQEGGETDTQYF.

In this sample, this clonotype turned up a few times. V and J are TRBV5-1 and TRBJ2-3; 10 bases map to TRBD2. This CDR3 is built from 15 residues. Germline V gene lookup returns CDR1 SGHRS and CDR2 YFSETQ. V shed 3 bases and J 4 bases; nucleotides not matched to a gene: 5. CDR3 bases: TGCGCCAGCAGCTCGACTAGCGGGCCCCCAGATACGCAGTATTTT. The encoded protein is CASSSTSGPPDTQYF.

This clonotype is classed as medium-sized. The chain uses TRBV7-2 and TRBJ2-3; D is ambiguous. The germline gives CDR1 SGHTA, CDR2 FQGNSA. This CDR3 has 12 amino acids. Trimming pared 5 bases from V and 2 bases from J, leaving 5 bases between. In DNA, the CDR3 is TGTGCCAGCAGCCCTTTCACAGATACGCAGTATTTT. Its translation: CASSPFTDTQYF.

This chain uses TRBV5-1 with TRBJ2-3, with TRBD2 matching over 7 bases. Germline values: CDR1 SGHRS, CDR2 YFSETQ. The CDR3 loop spans 15 amino acids. The V gene end was trimmed by 2 bases and the J gene end by 3 bases; junction bases not matched to a gene: 6. The CDR3 nucleotides read TGCGCCAGCAGCTTCGGGCTAGCGGTTACAGATACGCAGTATTTT. The encoded protein is CASSFGLAVTDTQYF.

The chain carries TRBV7-2 and TRBJ2-3, with 8 bases aligning to TRBD2. Germline CDR1 reads SGHTA; CDR2 reads FQGNSA. This CDR3 region has 17 residues. Trimming took 8 bases from V and 4 from J; bases not matched to a gene: 17. CDR3 coding DNA: TGTGCCAGCGCCCCATGGGGAGCGGGGGCGCCAGCAGATACGCAGTATTTT. Encoded protein: CASAPWGAGAPADTQYF. The full variable domain, completed using reference TRBV7-2 and TRBJ2-3, is GAGVSQSPSNKVTEKGKDVELRCDPISGHTALYWYRQSLGQGLEFLIYFQGNSAPDKSGLPSDRFSAERTGGSVSTLTIQRTQQEDSAVYLCASAPWGAGAPADTQYFGPGTRLTVL.

This clonotype has more than one count but fewer than ten. The rearrangement uses TRBV6-2 or TRBV6-3 and TRBJ1-1, with 7 bases lining up with TRBD1. Germline V gives CDR1 MNHEY, CDR2 SVGEGT. The CDR3 loop spans 15 amino acids. After removal of 3 bases from V and 5 bases from J, the junction contained 9 bases not matched to a gene. Here the CDR3 DNA reads TGTGCCAGCAGTTATCCGCGTAGGGGGCAGACTGAAGCTTTCTTT. This encodes CASSYPRRGQTEAFF.

The sample holds many counts of this clonotype. V usage is TRBV4-3 and J usage is TRBJ2-3, with D possibly matching TRBD1 (5 bases). This CDR3 has 14 residues. Looked up from germline, CDR1 is LGHNA and CDR2 is YSLEER. Trimming shortened V by 4 bases and J by 6 bases, and 14 bases separated the two germline ends. The CDR3 protein is CASSPEGAVDTQYF. The CDR3 bases are TGCGCCAGCAGCCCCGAAGGGGCCGTCGATACGCAGTATTTT.

This chain uses TRBV3-1 with TRBJ1-1; TRBD1 is a possible D gene (6 bases). Trimming removed 0 bases from V and 5 bases from J, with 25 bases in between. Germline CDR1 is LGHDT and CDR2 is YNNKEL (reference sequence). This CDR3 is 19 amino acids long. The CDR3 sequence: CASSQDHPSGVLFGTEAFF. The CDR3 DNA reads TGTGCCAGCAGCCAAGACCACCCATCAGGGGTATTGTTTGGGACTGAAGCTTTCTTT.

The chain links TRBV5-1 to TRBJ2-5; 9 bases are a match to TRBD2. Germline CDR1 and CDR2: SGHRS and YFSETQ. The CDR3 contains 14 residues. V was pared by 3 bases and J by 5 bases, with 5 bases of the junction left unmatched. As DNA, the CDR3 is TGCGCCAGCAGCTCGGGGACTAGCTTCGAGACCCAGTACTTC. Translated: CASSSGTSFETQYF.

J is TRBJ1-2 and V is TRBV28; D is unresolved. V was pared by 2 bases and J by 8 bases, with 9 bases between. This CDR3 contains 12 residues. CDR1 and CDR2 (germline): MDHEN, SYDVKM. CDR3 residues: CASSLEGGGYTF. The CDR3, as DNA: TGTGCCAGCAGTTTAGAGGGAGGCGGCTACACCTTC.

This clonotype was counted a few times. V usage is TRBV3-1 and J usage is TRBJ1-5; D is uncertain. CDR1 and CDR2 (germline): LGHDT, YNNKEL (reference sequence). V lost 7 bases and J lost 9, with 19 bases in between. The CDR3 runs to 14 residues. The CDR3 here is CASNEGGLSGPQHF. CDR3 in DNA: TGTGCCAGCAATGAAGGAGGCCTCTCCGGGCCCCAGCATTTT. Drawing the rest from reference TRBV3-1 and TRBJ1-5, the complete variable domain is DTAVSQTPKYLVTQMGNDKSIKCEQNLGHDTMYWYKQDSKKFLKIMFSYNNKELIINETVPNRFSPKSPDKAHLNLHINSLELGDSAVYFCASNEGGLSGPQHFGDGTRLSIL.

This clonotype was detected a few times. CDR3 sequence: CASSYDRTSNSPLHF. DNA for the CDR3: TGTGCCAGCAGTTACGACAGGACTTCCAATTCACCCCTCCACTTT. The chain joins TRBV6-5 to TRBJ1-6; D is possibly TRBD1 (6 bases). CDR3 length equals 15 residues. The germline V gene encodes CDR1 MNHEY and CDR2 SVGAGI. Deletions cut 2 bases from V and 7 bases from J, with 12 bases between.

Remarks on this clonotype: The missing conserved phenylalanine or tryptophan at the end of this CDR3 makes a read error likely. V is TRBV6-2 or TRBV6-3 and J is TRBJ1-6; D unclear. The CDR3 totals 14 residues. Trimming removed 2 bases at V and 7 bases at J, with 9 bases between. Germline V gene sequence: CDR1 MNHEY, CDR2 SVGEGT. The CDR3 sequence is CASSYGLLNSPLHS. The CDR3, as DNA: TGTGCCAGCAGTTACGGGCTTTTGAATTCACCCCTCCACTCT.

This clonotype was detected a few times. The rearrangement links TRBV7-2 to TRBJ2-3; the match to TRBD2 covers 8 bases. J gave up 2 bases and V 7 bases, and 8 bases lay outside the gene matches. CDR1 is SGHTA and CDR2 is FQGNSA in the germline V gene. CDR3 size: 15 residues. CDR3: CASTPSGGLTDTQYF. The CDR3 nucleotides read TGTGCCAGCACCCCCAGCGGGGGCCTCACAGATACGCAGTATTTT.

The chain uses TRBV20-1 and TRBJ2-3; TRBD2 matches 15 bases. V lost 6 bases, J lost 0 bases, and 4 bases stayed unmatched. The CDR3 length is 16 residues. The germline V gene encodes CDR1 DFQATT and CDR2 SNEGSKA (reference sequence). The CDR3 loop is CSAGTSGGPSTDTQYF. The CDR3 DNA is TGCAGTGCGGGGACTAGCGGGGGGCCCAGCACAGATACGCAGTATTTT.

This clonotype was detected a few times. The CDR3 region is CASSFKGNQPQHF. The CDR3 DNA reads TGTGCCAGCAGCTTCAAGGGCAATCAGCCCCAGCATTTT. V is TRBV7-2 and J is TRBJ1-5; D is unclear. Per germline, CDR1 SGHTA and CDR2 FQGNSA. With 3 bases removed from V and 2 bases from J, the gap between germline ends came to 5 bases. The CDR3 has 13 amino acids.

This clonotype has a single count. This clone may be a read error of a much larger clone one base away. This CDR3 reads CSVYEGYGTPQHF. The CDR3 DNA reads as TGCAGCGTTTACGAGGGGTACGGGACGCCCCAGCATTTT. The chain joins TRBV29-1 to TRBJ1-5, with D possibly being TRBD1 (5 bases). Germline lookup yields CDR1 SQVTM and CDR2 ANQGSEA. Trimming cost V 5 bases and J 9 bases, with 17 bases left between them. The CDR3 has 13 residues.

The V and J genes are TRBV28 and TRBJ1-2, with D hard to call. The germline CDR1 and CDR2 sequences are MDHEN and SYDVKM. V lost 5 bases and J 1 base, leaving 8 bases between the germline ends. The CDR3 is 13 residues long. CDR3 region: CASSPGINYGYTF. In DNA form, the CDR3 reads TGTGCCAGCAGTCCTGGGATTAACTATGGCTACACCTTC.

The CDR3 DNA sequence: TGTGCCAGCAGCTTGGGGACAGACCAAGAGACCCAGTACTTC. Protein sequence: CASSLGTDQETQYF. The V and J genes are TRBV5-8 and TRBJ2-5; D possibly corresponds to TRBD1 (6 bases). Germline lookup yields CDR1 SGHTS and CDR2 YDEGEE. CDR3 size: 14 residues. The V and J ends lost 0 bases and 0 bases respectively, with 6 bases between them.

This clonotype was counted a few times. This chain joins TRBV12-3 or TRBV12-4 and TRBJ1-1; D may be TRBD1 (6 bases). Trimming removed 5 bases from V and 2 bases from J, with 12 bases in between. The CDR3 length is 14 residues. CDR3 sequence (DNA): TGTGCCAGCAGTCCCCGACAGGAAAACACTGAAGCTTTCTTT. It yields the protein CASSPRQENTEAFF.

As for this clonotype: At one boundary the junction diverges from the germline segment, which might be a read error. This chain joins TRBV12-3 or TRBV12-4 and TRBJ2-7; D not certain. The CDR3 consists of 13 residues. CDR3 DNA sequence: TGTGCCAGCGGTTTAGCAATGGGTTACGAGCAGTACTTC. This gives the protein CASGLAMGYEQYF.

This clonotype was observed at least ten times. This chain connects TRBV6-5 to TRBJ2-3; 12 nucleotides line up with TRBD2. Trimming took 6 bases from V and 0 from J; bases not matched to a gene: 4. Germline V gene lookup returns CDR1 MNHEY and CDR2 SVGAGI. There are 16 residues in the CDR3. As DNA, the CDR3 is TGTGCCAGCAGCCAAGGACTAGCGGGGAGCACAGATACGCAGTATTTT. Amino acids: CASSQGLAGSTDTQYF.

This clonotype has a handful of counts. The V and J genes are TRBV4-3 and TRBJ1-6, with D maybe TRBD1 (5 bases). V was pared by 4 bases and J by 9 bases, with 19 bases between. The CDR3 is 16 amino acids. Per the germline V gene, CDR1 is LGHNA and CDR2 is YSLEER. CDR3 bases: TGCGCCAGCAGCCTTATGGCAGGGCAACGTGGTTCACCCCTCCACTTT. Translated: CASSLMAGQRGSPLHF.

The sample holds many counts of this clonotype. This rearrangement joins TRBV29-1 to TRBJ2-1; D is possibly TRBD1 (5 bases). This CDR3 contains 15 residues. Trimming took off 0 bases at V and 7 bases at J, with 16 bases between the two ends. In germline, CDR1 is SQVTM, CDR2 ANQGSEA. The CDR3 loop reads CSVEDRVIRWNEQFF. CDR3 DNA sequence: TGCAGCGTTGAAGACAGGGTTATACGGTGGAATGAGCAGTTCTTC.

In this sample, this clonotype turned up a few times. The rearrangement links TRBV6-6 to TRBJ2-3; 7 bases fit TRBD1. This CDR3 contains 12 residues. The V gene's germline CDR1 is MNHNY and CDR2 SVGAGI (reference sequence). The V gene end was trimmed by 2 bases and the J gene end by 11 bases; junction bases not matched to a gene: 4. CDR3 DNA: TGTGCCAGCAGTTACGCCGGACAGGAGCAGTATTTT. It is translated as CASSYAGQEQYF.

There are a few counts of this clonotype. This sequence joins TRBV5-1 and TRBJ2-3, with a weak D call TRBD1 (6 bases). With 7 bases removed from V and 6 bases from J, the gap between germline ends came to 6 bases. The CDR3 is 10 amino acids. Germline V gene data show CDR1 as SGHRS and CDR2 as YFSETQ. The CDR3 spells CASQGDTQYF. The CDR3 region has the DNA TGCGCCAGCCAGGGGGATACGCAGTATTTT.

This clonotype was counted a few times. This chain uses TRBV29-1 with TRBJ1-1, with a weak D call TRBD1 (6 bases). Trimming took off 7 bases at V and 0 bases at J, with 12 bases between the two ends. From germline, CDR1 is SQVTM and CDR2 ANQGSEA. The length of the CDR3 is 13 residues. The CDR3 region is CSAHTGMNTEAFF. In nucleotides, the CDR3 is TGCAGCGCCCATACAGGGATGAACACTGAAGCTTTCTTT.

The chain couples TRBV7-9 to TRBJ1-1; 10 positions match TRBD1. This CDR3 has 16 amino acids. Germline V gene sequence: CDR1 SEHNR, CDR2 FQNEAQ (reference sequence). V gave up 1 base and J gave up 4 bases; unmatched junction bases: 6. The chain's CDR3 is CASSLGGTGVATEAFF. CDR3 bases: TGTGCCAGCAGCTTAGGAGGGACAGGGGTGGCCACTGAAGCTTTCTTT.

The CDR3 spells CASSPYGLNQPQHF. DNA for the CDR3: TGTGCCAGCAGTCCCTACGGGCTCAATCAGCCCCAGCATTTT. The V call is TRBV12-3 or TRBV12-4, the J call TRBJ1-5, with unresolved D. The CDR3 runs to 14 residues. V gave up 5 bases and J gave up 3 bases, with 11 bases separating them.